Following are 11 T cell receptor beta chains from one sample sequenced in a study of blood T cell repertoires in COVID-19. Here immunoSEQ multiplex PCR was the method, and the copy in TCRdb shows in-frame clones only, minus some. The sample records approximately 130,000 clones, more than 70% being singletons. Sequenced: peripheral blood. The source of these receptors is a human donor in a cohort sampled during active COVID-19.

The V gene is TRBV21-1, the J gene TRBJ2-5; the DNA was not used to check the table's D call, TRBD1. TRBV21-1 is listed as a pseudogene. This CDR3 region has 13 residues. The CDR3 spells CASSNQMVETQYF. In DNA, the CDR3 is TGTGCCAGCAGCAATCAGATGGTGGAGACCCAGTACTTC.

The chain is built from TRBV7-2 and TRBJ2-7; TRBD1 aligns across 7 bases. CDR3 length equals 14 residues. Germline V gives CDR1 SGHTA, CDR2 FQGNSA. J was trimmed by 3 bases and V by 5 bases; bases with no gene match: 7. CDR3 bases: TGTGCCAGCAGCATTACAGGGGTCGACTACGAGCAGTACTTC. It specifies CASSITGVDYEQYF. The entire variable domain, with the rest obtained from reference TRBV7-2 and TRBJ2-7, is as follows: GAGVSQSPSNKVTEKGKDVELRCDPISGHTALYWYRQSLGQGLEFLIYFQGNSAPDKSGLPSDRFSAERTGGSVSTLTIQRTQQEDSAVYLCASSITGVDYEQYFGPGTRLTVT.

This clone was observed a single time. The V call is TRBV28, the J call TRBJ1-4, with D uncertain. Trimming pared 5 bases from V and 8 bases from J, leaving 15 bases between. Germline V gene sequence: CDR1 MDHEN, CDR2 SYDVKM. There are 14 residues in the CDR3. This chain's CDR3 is CASSAFWGGEKLFF. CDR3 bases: TGTGCCAGCAGTGCATTTTGGGGAGGGGAAAAACTGTTTTTT. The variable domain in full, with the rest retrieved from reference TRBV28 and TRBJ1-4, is DVKVTQSSRYLVKRTGEKVFLECVQDMDHENMFWYRQDPGLGLRLIYFSYDVKMKEKGDIPEGYSVSREKKERFSLILESASTNQTSMYLCASSAFWGGEKLFFGSGTQLSVL.

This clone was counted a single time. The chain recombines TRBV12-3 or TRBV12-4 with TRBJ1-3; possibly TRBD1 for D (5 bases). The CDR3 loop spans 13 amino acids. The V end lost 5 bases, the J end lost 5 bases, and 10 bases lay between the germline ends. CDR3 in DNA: TGTGCCAGCAGTCAGGGTGTTCGAAACACCATATATTTT. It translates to CASSQGVRNTIYF.

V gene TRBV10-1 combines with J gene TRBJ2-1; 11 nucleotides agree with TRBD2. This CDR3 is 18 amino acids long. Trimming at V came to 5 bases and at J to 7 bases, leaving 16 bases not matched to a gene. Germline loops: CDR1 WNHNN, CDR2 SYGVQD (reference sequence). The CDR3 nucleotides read TGCGCCAGCAGTCCACCCTTCATAGCGGGAGGGCCCATGAATGAGCAGTTCTTC. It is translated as CASSPPFIAGGPMNEQFF.

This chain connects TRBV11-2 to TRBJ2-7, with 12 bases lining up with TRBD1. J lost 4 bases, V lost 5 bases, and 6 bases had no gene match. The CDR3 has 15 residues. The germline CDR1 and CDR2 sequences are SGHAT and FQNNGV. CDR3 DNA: TGTGCCAGCAGCCGTGGGACAGGGGGCGTTTACGAGCAGTACTTC. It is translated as CASSRGTGGVYEQYF.

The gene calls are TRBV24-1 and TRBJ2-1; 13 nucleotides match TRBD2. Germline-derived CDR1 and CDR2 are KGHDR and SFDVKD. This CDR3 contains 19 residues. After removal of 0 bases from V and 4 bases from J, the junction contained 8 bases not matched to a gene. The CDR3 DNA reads TGTGCCACCAGTGATTTGCCCGGACTAGCGGGAGTAGCTTACAATGAGCAGTTCTTC. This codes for CATSDLPGLAGVAYNEQFF.

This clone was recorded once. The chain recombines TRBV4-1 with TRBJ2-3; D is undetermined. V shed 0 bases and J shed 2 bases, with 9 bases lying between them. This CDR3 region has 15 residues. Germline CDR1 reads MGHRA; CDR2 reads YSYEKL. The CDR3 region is CASSQDLIPTDTQYF. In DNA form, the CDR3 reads TGCGCCAGCAGCCAAGATTTAATCCCCACAGATACGCAGTATTTT.

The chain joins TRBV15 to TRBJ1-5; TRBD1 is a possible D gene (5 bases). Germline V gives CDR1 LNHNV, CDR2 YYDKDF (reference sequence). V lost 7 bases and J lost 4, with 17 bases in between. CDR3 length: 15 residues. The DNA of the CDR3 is TGTGCCACCATGTTAGGGGATGTGGGAAATCAGCCCCAGCATTTT. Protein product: CATMLGDVGNQPQHF. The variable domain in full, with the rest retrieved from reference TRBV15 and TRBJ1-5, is DAMVIQNPRYQVTQFGKPVTLSCSQTLNHNVMYWYQQKSSQAPKLLFHYYDKDFNNEADTPDNFQSRRPNTSFCFLDIRSPGLGDTAMYLCATMLGDVGNQPQHFGDGTRLSIL.

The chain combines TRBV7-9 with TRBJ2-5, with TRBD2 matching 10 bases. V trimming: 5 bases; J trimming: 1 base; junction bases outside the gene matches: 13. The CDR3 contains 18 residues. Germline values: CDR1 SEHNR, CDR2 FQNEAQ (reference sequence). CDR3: CASSPHPQLAGPQETQYF. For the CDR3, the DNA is TGTGCCAGCAGCCCTCACCCCCAACTAGCGGGACCCCAAGAGACCCAGTACTTC. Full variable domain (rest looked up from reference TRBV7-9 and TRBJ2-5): DTGVSQNPRHKITKRGQNVTFRCDPISEHNRLYWYRQTLGQGPEFLTYFQNEAQLEKSRLLSDRFSAERPKGSFSTLEIQRTEQGDSAMYLCASSPHPQLAGPQETQYFGPGTRLLVL.

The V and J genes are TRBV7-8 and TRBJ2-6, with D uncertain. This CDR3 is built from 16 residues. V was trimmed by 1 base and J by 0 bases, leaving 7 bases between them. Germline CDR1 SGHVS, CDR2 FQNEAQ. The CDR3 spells CASSLVVPSGANVLTF. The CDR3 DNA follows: TGTGCCAGCAGCTTAGTCGTCCCCTCTGGGGCCAACGTCCTGACTTTC.